Listed here are 5 T cell receptor beta chains from one sample, sequenced in a study of shared clonotypes between healthy human individuals. The table came from immunoSEQ multiplex PCR; TCRdb's copy has only in-frame clones and leaves some out. The sample records about 1 million clones, around 75% being singletons. The sequenced sample was memory CD4+ T cells sorted from blood. As to subset: CD45RA-negative fraction. The receptors were gathered from a man aged 18 to 29 in good health.

The J gene is TRBJ2-1, the V gene TRBV10-3; D perhaps matches TRBD2 (6 bases). Trimming took 4 bases from V and 9 from J, leaving 16 bases between them. Germline CDR1 and CDR2: ENHRY and SYGVKD. This CDR3 has 14 amino acids. The CDR3 DNA reads as TGTGCCATCAGTGGAAGCGGGCCCCCGAGTGAGCAGTTCTTC. Translated, it gives CAISGSGPPSEQFF.

The CDR3 region has the DNA TGTGCCTGGAGTGAGATTACTCGTACCTACGAGCAGTACTTC. This gives the protein CAWSEITRTYEQYF. V and J are TRBV30 and TRBJ2-7; no clear D gene. The CDR3 is 14 residues long. CDR1 GTSNPN and CDR2 SVGIG come from the germline V gene (reference sequence). The germline V and J ends were trimmed by 1 base and 2 bases, with 12 bases remaining between them.

On this clone itself: This specimen includes other DNA sequences encoding the same CDR3. V and J are TRBV30 and TRBJ2-3, with TRBD2 as a possible D gene (6 bases). V was trimmed by 0 bases and J by 4 bases, leaving 11 bases between them. The CDR3 contains 14 residues. Germline V gene lookup returns CDR1 GTSNPN and CDR2 SVGIG (reference sequence). The CDR3 spells CAWSVGGGADTQYF. The CDR3 coding sequence is TGTGCCTGGAGTGTAGGAGGAGGGGCAGATACGCAGTATTTT.

This clone was recorded a few times. This chain uses TRBV30 with TRBJ1-1; tentative D call: TRBD1 (5 bases). This CDR3 is 16 amino acids long. Per the germline V gene, CDR1 is GTSNPN and CDR2 is SVGIG (reference sequence). Trimming took off 0 bases at V and 1 base at J, with 15 bases between the two ends. CDR3: CAWSVLGQAKNTEAFF. As DNA, the CDR3 is TGTGCCTGGAGTGTACTGGGGCAGGCGAAGAACACTGAAGCTTTCTTT.

The chain joins TRBV29-1 to TRBJ1-1; tentative D call: TRBD1 (5 bases). Deletions cut 4 bases from V and 4 bases from J, with 13 bases between. The CDR3 length is 13 residues. Germline loops: CDR1 SQVTM, CDR2 ANQGSEA. CDR3 amino acids: CSVGSGRVTEAFF. DNA of the CDR3: TGCAGCGTTGGATCAGGGAGGGTCACTGAAGCTTTCTTT.